This is a list of T cell receptor beta chains from one sample in a study of blood T cell repertoires in COVID-19. Assay: immunoSEQ multiplex PCR; the TCRdb copy retains only in-frame clones and omits some. The table shows 200,000 to 250,000 clones, with roughly 87% occurring only once. The sequenced sample consisted of peripheral blood. Receptors were obtained from a man aged 40-50 years with active or convalescent COVID-19. Both conserved end residues are part of each CDR3. The D gene is left open where the match is weak. Not all rows give a size; the values are once, few, many and, for expanded clones, a class.

j_call d_call clone_size cdr3_length v_call cdr3_nt cdr3_aa
TRBJ1-2 NA NA 12 TRBV9 TGTGCCAGCAGAACACAGTCCTATGGCTACACCTTC CASRTQSYGYTF
TRBJ1-3 NA NA 15 TRBV28 TGTGCCAGCAGTTTTTCACACCTCTCTGGAAACACCATATATTTT CASSFSHLSGNTIYF
TRBJ2-7 TRBD1 NA 15 TRBV5-1 TGCGCCAGCAGCTTGGGAAGGGGACAGACCTACGAGCAGTACTTC CASSLGRGQTYEQYF
TRBJ1-1 NA NA 13 TRBV12-3/TRBV12-4 TGTGCCAGCAAGCGGCAGGACTACACTGAAGCTTTCTTT CASKRQDYTEAFF
TRBJ1-1 TRBD1 NA 14 TRBV5-1 TGCGCCAGCAGCCCCGACAGGGGGAACACTGAAGCTTTCTTT CASSPDRGNTEAFF
TRBJ2-3 NA once 17 TRBV28 TGTGCCAGCAGTTTATTAGGCCCAAGGGGATTAGGAGATACGCAGTATTTT CASSLLGPRGLGDTQYF
TRBJ1-2 NA NA 14 TRBV28 TGTGCCAGCAGGCCCGGCGGCAACAACTATGGCTACACCTTC CASRPGGNNYGYTF
TRBJ1-1 NA NA 14 TRBV4-1 TGCGCCAGCAGCCAATATGGGGGGTCGGCTGAAGCTTTCTTT CASSQYGGSAEAFF
TRBJ2-1 TRBD2 NA 14 TRBV6-5 TGTGCCAGCCGGGCGGGAGGCTCCTACAATGAGCAGTTCTTC CASRAGGSYNEQFF
TRBJ2-3 NA NA 13 TRBV29-1 TGCAGCGTTGTTGCCGTCCGGACAGATACGCAGTATTTT CSVVAVRTDTQYF
TRBJ1-5 NA NA 15 TRBV6-5 TGTGCCAGCACAAGGACTCAAGGGAGCAATCAGCCCCAGCATTTT CASTRTQGSNQPQHF
TRBJ1-4 TRBD1 NA 14 TRBV9 TGTGCCAGCAGTGGAGACAGGGTGGGCGAAAAACTGTTTTTT CASSGDRVGEKLFF
TRBJ1-1 NA few 14 TRBV5-1 TGCGCCAGCAGCTATACCGCAGGGGCAACTGAAGCTTTCTTT CASSYTAGATEAFF
TRBJ1-5 NA NA 11 TRBV27 TGTGCCCACGATCGGGATCAGCCCCAGCATTTT CAHDRDQPQHF
TRBJ1-1 NA NA 10 TRBV20-1 TGCATCGGGGGGGGTACTGAAGCTTTCTTT CIGGGTEAFF
TRBJ1-1 NA once 16 TRBV18 TGTGCCAGCTCACCACCTGATCCGGGACACTTCACTGAAGCTTTCTTT CASSPPDPGHFTEAFF
TRBJ2-2 TRBD2 NA 18 TRBV11-2 TGTGCCAGCAGCGCCAGGCCCGGGACTAGCGGGAACACCGGGGAGCTGTTTTTT CASSARPGTSGNTGELFF
TRBJ2-7 NA NA 10 TRBV28 TGTGCCAGCACCTTCTACGAGCAGTACTTC CASTFYEQYF
TRBJ1-2 NA NA 14 TRBV19 TGTGCCAGTAGTTTCCGGGCGGGAGTCTATGGCTACACCTTC CASSFRAGVYGYTF
TRBJ1-1 NA NA 12 TRBV5-6 TGTGCCAGCAGCCTAGGACAGATGAAAGCTTTCTTT CASSLGQMKAFF
TRBJ2-1 NA NA 13 TRBV12-3/TRBV12-4 TGTGCCAGCAGTTTCGACCCTCGGGGTGAGCAGTTCTTC CASSFDPRGEQFF
TRBJ2-7 TRBD1 NA 15 TRBV5-1 TGCGCCAGCAGCTCGCCCGCGACAGGGCTGGACGAGCAGTACTTC CASSSPATGLDEQYF
TRBJ2-1 NA once 16 TRBV18 TGTGCCAGCTCACCACGGGGTGGGGATTGGGGCACTGAGCAGTTCTTC CASSPRGGDWGTEQFF
TRBJ1-2 NA NA 14 TRBV3-1/TRBV3-2 TGTGCCAGCAGCCAAGATAGGAGGGCGGTTGGCTACACCTTC CASSQDRRAVGYTF
TRBJ1-1 TRBD1 few 17 TRBV5-8 TGTGCCAGCAGCTTGTCTCCGCGGACAGGGCCGAACACTGAAGCTTTCTTT CASSLSPRTGPNTEAFF
TRBJ2-3 TRBD2 NA 16 TRBV5-1 TGCGCCAGCACCTCCCCGCCCGGACTAGCGTCAGATACGCAGTATTTT CASTSPPGLASDTQYF
TRBJ1-2 TRBD1 NA 13 TRBV14 TGTGCCAGCAGCCGGGACAGAAGCAGTGGCTACACCTTC CASSRDRSSGYTF
TRBJ2-7 TRBD2 NA 17 TRBV19 TGTGCCAGTAGTTCAATCAGCGGGGGGCTTTCCTCCTACGAGCAGTACTTC CASSSISGGLSSYEQYF
TRBJ1-1 TRBD1 once 18 TRBV18 TGTGCCAGCTCGGCCGGGGCAAGGACAGGGAAGGGTAGGACTGAAGCTTTCTTT CASSAGARTGKGRTEAFF
TRBJ1-1 NA NA 14 TRBV10-1 TGCGCCAGCAGTGAGTCCAGGGGGAACACTGAAGCTTTCTTT CASSESRGNTEAFF